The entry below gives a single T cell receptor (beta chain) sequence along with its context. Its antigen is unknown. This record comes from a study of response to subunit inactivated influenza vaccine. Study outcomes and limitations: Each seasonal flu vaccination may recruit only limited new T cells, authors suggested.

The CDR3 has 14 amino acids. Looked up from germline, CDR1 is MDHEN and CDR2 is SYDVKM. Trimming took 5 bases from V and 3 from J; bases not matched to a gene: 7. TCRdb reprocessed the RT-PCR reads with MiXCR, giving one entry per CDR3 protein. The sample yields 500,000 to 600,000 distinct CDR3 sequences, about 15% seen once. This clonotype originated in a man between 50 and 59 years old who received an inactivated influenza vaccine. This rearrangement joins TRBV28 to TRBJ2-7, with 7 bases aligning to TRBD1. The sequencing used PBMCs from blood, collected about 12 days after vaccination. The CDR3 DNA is TGTGCCAGCAGTCCACAGGGGCCCCACTACGAGCAGTACTTC. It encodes CASSPQGPHYEQYF.